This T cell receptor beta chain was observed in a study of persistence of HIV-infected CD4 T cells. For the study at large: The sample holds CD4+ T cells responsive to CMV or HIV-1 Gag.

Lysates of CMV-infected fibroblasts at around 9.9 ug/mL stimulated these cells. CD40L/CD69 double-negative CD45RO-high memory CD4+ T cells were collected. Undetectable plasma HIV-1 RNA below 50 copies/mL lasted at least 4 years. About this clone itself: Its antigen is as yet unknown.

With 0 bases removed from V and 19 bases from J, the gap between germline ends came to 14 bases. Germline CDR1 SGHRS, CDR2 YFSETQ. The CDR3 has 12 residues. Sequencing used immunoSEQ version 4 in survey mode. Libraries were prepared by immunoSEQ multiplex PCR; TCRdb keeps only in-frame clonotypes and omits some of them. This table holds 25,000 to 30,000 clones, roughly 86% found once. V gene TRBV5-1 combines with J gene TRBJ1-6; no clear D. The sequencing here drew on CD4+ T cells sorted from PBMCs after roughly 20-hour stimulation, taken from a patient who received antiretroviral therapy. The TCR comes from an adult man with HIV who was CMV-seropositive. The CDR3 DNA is TGCGCCAGCAGCTTGGTTGGGCCCTCAATTCACTTT. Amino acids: CASSLVGPSIHF.